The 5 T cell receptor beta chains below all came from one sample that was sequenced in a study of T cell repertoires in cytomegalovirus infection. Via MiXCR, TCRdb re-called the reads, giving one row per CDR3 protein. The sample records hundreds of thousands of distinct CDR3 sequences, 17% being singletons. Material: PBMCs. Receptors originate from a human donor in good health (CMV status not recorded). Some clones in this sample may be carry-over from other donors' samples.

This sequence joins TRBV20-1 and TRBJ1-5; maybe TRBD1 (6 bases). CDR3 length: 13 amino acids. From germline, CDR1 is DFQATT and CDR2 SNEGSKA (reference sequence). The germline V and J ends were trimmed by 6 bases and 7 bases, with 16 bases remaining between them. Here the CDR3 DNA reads TGCAGTGCCGTACAGGGCCAAGAACAGCCCCAGCATTTT. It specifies CSAVQGQEQPQHF.

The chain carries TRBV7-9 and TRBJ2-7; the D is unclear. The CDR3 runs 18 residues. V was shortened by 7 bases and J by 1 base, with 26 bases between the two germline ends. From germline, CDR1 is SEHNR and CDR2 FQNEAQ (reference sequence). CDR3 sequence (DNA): TGTGCCAGCACCATACTGGTGGACCGCTCGGTGGAGTCCTACGAGCAGTACTTC. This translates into CASTILVDRSVESYEQYF.

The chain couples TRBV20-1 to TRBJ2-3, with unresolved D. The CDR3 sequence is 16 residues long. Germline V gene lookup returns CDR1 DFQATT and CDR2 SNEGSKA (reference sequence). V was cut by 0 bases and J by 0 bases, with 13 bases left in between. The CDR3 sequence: CSARDLFLGSTDTQYF. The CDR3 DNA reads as TGCAGTGCTAGAGATTTGTTTTTGGGAAGCACAGATACGCAGTATTTT.

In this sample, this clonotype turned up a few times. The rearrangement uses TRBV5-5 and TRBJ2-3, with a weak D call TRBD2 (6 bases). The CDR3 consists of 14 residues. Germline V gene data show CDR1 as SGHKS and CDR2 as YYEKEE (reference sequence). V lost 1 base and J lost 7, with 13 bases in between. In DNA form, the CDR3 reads TGTGCCAGCAGCTTGTCGGGGGATCGAAATACGCAGTATTTT. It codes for CASSLSGDRNTQYF.

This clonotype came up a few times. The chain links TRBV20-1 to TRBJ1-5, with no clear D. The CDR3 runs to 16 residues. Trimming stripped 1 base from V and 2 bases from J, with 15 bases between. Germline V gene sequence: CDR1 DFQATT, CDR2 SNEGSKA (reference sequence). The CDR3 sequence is CSARVKGAAGNQPQHF. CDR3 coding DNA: TGCAGTGCTAGAGTGAAAGGCGCGGCGGGCAATCAGCCCCAGCATTTT.